The source of this T cell receptor beta chain is a study of blood T cell repertoires in COVID-19. The repertoire was sequenced with immunoSEQ multiplex PCR; TCRdb's copy has only in-frame clones and lacks some. In the table there are 110,000 to 150,000 clones, approximately 83% of which are singletons. The CDR3 totals 16 residues. With V trimmed by 2 bases and J by 0 bases, 5 bases remained unmatched. The V gene's germline CDR1 is PRHDT and CDR2 FYEKMQ (reference sequence). V is TRBV13 and J is TRBJ2-7; 9 positions match TRBD1. The source of this sequence is a human donor in a cohort sampled during active COVID-19. Sequencing used peripheral blood. The CDR3 region is CASSLWGTGSSYEQYF. The CDR3 DNA reads TGTGCCAGCAGCTTATGGGGGACAGGGTCCTCCTACGAGCAGTACTTC.